The TCR beta chain under discussion was sequenced for a study of ipilimumab plus nivolumab after autologous stem cell transplantation. Trimming left V 4 bases short and J 6 bases short, with 24 bases between. The CDR3 runs 17 residues. Germline values: CDR1 SGHTA, CDR2 FQGNSA. Sequencing was performed with immunoSEQ multiplex PCR; in TCRdb, only in-frame clones are kept and a portion is missing. The repertoire includes 15,000 to 20,000 clones, roughly four fifths of them detected once, and approximately 7% sits in the top ten. This sequence joins TRBV7-2 and TRBJ1-2; tentatively, D is TRBD1 (5 bases). The sample here was PBMCs, taken in a trial of ipilimumab plus nivolumab as post-transplant consolidation. The sequence was collected from a male donor with diffuse large B-cell lymphoma. The CDR3 DNA follows: TGTGCCAGCAGCTCCCTCCCTCCTCATCAAGGGACGGATGGCTACACCTTC. It is translated as CASSSLPPHQGTDGYTF.